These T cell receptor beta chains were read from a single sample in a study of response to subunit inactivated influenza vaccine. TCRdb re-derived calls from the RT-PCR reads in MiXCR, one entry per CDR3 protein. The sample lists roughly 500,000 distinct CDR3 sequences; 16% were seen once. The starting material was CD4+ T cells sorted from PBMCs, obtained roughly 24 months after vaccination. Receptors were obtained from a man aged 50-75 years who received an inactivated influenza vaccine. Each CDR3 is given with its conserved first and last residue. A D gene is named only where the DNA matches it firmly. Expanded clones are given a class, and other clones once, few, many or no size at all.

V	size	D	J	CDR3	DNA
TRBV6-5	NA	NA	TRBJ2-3	CASTSRSGDTQYF	TGTGCCAGCACTTCGAGGAGTGGGGATACGCAGTATTTT
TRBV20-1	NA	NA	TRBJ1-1	CSAPRPLGTTEAFF	TGCAGTGCCCCTCGACCCCTAGGAACCACTGAAGCTTTCTTT
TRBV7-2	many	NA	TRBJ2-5	CASSLGGLQETQYF	TGCGCCAGCAGCTTGGGTGGACTTCAAGAGACCCAGTACTTC
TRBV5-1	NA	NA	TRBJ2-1	CASSFPNYNEQFF	TGCGCCAGCAGCTTCCCAAACTACAATGAGCAGTTCTTC
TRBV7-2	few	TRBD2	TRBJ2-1	CASSLTSGGGYNEQFF	TGTGCCAGCAGCTTAACTAGCGGGGGAGGTTACAATGAGCAGTTCTTC
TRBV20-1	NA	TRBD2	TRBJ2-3	CSALRLAGPGATQYF	TGCAGTGCTTTAAGACTAGCGGGGCCTGGGGCTACGCAGTATTTT
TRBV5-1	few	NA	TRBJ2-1	CASSRVAGNYNEQFF	TGCGCCAGCAGTAGGGTCGCGGGGAACTACAATGAGCAGTTCTTC
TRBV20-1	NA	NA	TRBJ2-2	CSASGTDNTGELFF	TGCAGTGCTTCCGGGACCGACAACACCGGGGAGCTGTTTTTT
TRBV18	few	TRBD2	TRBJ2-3	CASSRGTSGTDTQYF	TGTGCCAGCTCACGGGGGACTAGCGGAACAGATACGCAGTATTTT
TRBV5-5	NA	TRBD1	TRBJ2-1	CASSLRTGGGVEQFF	TGTGCCAGCAGCTTGAGGACAGGGGGCGGGGTTGAGCAGTTCTTC
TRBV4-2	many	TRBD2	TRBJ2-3	CASSQPSGISDTQYF	TGTGCCAGCAGCCAACCTAGCGGGATCTCGGATACGCAGTATTTT
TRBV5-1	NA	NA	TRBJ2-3	CASSFGQDGDTQYF	TGCGCCAGCAGCTTTGGGCAGGATGGGGATACGCAGTATTTT
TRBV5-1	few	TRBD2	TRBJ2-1	CASSLVPQLAGVHNEQFF	TGCGCCAGCAGCTTGGTTCCCCAACTAGCGGGAGTCCACAATGAGCAGTTCTTC
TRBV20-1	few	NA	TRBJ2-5	CSARDGQSLVGQYF	TGCAGTGCTAGAGATGGCCAGTCCCTGGTGGGCCAGTACTTC
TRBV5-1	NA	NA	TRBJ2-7	CASSSYQGTIYEQYF	TGCGCCAGCAGCTCCTACCAGGGGACGATCTACGAGCAGTACTTC
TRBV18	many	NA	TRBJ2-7	CASSPSSYEQYF	TGTGCCAGCAGTCCTAGCTCCTACGAGCAGTACTTC
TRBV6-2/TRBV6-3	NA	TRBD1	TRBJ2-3	CASSSRDRNTDTQYF	TGTGCCAGCAGCAGTAGGGACAGAAACACAGATACGCAGTATTTT
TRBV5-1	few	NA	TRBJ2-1	CASSLARLRDEQFF	TGCGCCAGCAGCTTGGCCCGTTTGCGGGATGAGCAGTTCTTC
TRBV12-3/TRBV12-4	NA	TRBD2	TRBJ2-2	CASGGGIGELFF	TGTGCCAGCGGGGGGGGGATCGGGGAGCTGTTTTTT
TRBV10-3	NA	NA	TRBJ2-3	CAISELLTNTDTQYF	TGTGCCATCAGTGAGTTATTAACCAACACAGATACGCAGTATTTT
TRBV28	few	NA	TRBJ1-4	CASSLPGLEKLFF	TGTGCCAGCAGTTTGCCCGGGTTGGAAAAACTGTTTTTT
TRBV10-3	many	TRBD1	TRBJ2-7	CATSEGAGYEQYF	TGTGCCACCAGCGAGGGGGCAGGCTACGAGCAGTACTTC
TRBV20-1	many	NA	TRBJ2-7	CSAGDSYEQYF	TGCAGTGCTGGGGACTCCTACGAGCAGTACTTC
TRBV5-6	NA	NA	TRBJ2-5	CASSSLYQETQYF	TGTGCCAGCAGCTCCTTGTACCAAGAGACCCAGTACTTC
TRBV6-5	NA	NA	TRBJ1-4	CASSYDLTNEKLFF	TGTGCCAGCAGTTACGACCTAACGAATGAAAAACTGTTTTTT
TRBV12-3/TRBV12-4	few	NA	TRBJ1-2	CASSSLGLGGDGYTF	TGTGCCAGCAGTTCTCTCGGCCTCGGGGGCGATGGCTACACCTTC
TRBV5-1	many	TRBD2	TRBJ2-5	CASSLGGTSERETQYF	TGCGCCAGCAGCTTGGGCGGGACTAGCGAGCGAGAGACCCAGTACTTC
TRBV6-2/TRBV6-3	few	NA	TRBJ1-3	CATTAGSAGNTIYF	TGTGCCACCACGGCGGGGTCGGCTGGAAACACCATATATTTT
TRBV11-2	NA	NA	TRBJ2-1	CASSRWRETGEQFF	TGTGCCAGCAGCCGTTGGAGGGAGACGGGTGAGCAGTTCTTC
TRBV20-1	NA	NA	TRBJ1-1	CSASNTEAFF	TGCAGTGCGTCGAACACTGAAGCTTTCTTT
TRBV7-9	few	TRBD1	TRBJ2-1	CASRQGAPHEQFF	TGTGCCAGCCGGCAGGGGGCTCCCCACGAGCAGTTCTTC
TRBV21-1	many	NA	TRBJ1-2	CASNYLLRDRGLGYTF	TGTGCCAGCAATTATCTCCTACGGGACAGGGGGCTGGGCTACACCTTC
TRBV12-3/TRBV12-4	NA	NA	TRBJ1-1	CASTYRETEAFF	TGTGCCAGCACCTACAGGGAAACTGAAGCTTTCTTT
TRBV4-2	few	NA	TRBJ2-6	CASSHRVRGPISGANVLTF	TGTGCCAGCAGCCACCGTGTCAGGGGTCCGATCTCTGGGGCCAACGTCCTGACTTTC
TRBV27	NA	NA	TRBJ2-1	CASSFQGFSYNEQFF	TGTGCCAGCAGTTTTCAGGGTTTCTCCTACAATGAGCAGTTCTTC
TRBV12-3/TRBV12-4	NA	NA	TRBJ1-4	CASSFSFAEGEKLFF	TGTGCCAGCAGTTTTTCTTTTGCGGAGGGTGAAAAACTGTTTTTT
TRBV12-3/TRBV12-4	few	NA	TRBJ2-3	CASREQQGTDTQYF	TGTGCCAGCAGGGAGCAACAGGGCACAGATACGCAGTATTTT
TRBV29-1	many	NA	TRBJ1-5	CSAAAGVNQPQHF	TGCAGCGCGGCTGCAGGGGTGAATCAGCCCCAGCATTTT
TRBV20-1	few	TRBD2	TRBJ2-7	CSAMGLAGTTYEQYF	TGCAGTGCCATGGGACTAGCGGGGACCACCTACGAGCAGTACTTC
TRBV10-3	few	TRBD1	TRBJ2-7	CAISERYRGQDEQYF	TGTGCCATCAGTGAGAGGTACAGGGGGCAGGACGAGCAGTACTTC
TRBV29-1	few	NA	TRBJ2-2	CSVQVGVGGGELFF	TGCAGCGTGCAAGTGGGGGTGGGCGGCGGGGAGCTGTTTTTT
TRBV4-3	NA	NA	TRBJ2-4	CASSQQQGNIQYF	TGCGCCAGCAGCCAACAACAGGGAAACATTCAGTACTTC
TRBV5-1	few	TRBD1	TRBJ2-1	CASSWIGTVNEQFF	TGCGCCAGCAGCTGGATCGGGACAGTCAATGAGCAGTTCTTC
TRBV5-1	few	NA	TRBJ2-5	CASSLVRGSETQYF	TGCGCCAGCAGCTTGGTACGGGGCTCAGAGACCCAGTACTTC
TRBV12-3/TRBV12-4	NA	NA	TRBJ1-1	CASSIGASTEAFF	TGTGCCAGCAGTATAGGGGCGTCCACTGAAGCTTTCTTT
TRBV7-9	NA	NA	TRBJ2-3	CASSDRVRTDTQYF	TGTGCCAGCAGCGATAGGGTTCGCACAGATACGCAGTATTTT
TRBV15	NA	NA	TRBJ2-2	CATSPPRGRDGELFF	TGTGCCACCAGCCCTCCGAGGGGCCGAGACGGGGAGCTGTTTTTT
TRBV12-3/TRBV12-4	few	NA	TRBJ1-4	CASRQTIRVEKLFF	TGTGCCAGCAGACAAACGATTAGGGTTGAAAAACTGTTTTTT
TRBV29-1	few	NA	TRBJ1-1	CSVHRAVNTEAFF	TGCAGCGTTCACAGGGCGGTAAACACTGAAGCTTTCTTT
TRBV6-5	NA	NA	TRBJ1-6	CASWTGNSPLHF	TGTGCCAGCTGGACCGGGAATTCACCCCTCCACTTT
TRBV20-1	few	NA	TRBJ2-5	CSAYRGATETQYF	TGCAGTGCTTACCGGGGGGCAACGGAGACCCAGTACTTC